What follows is one TCR beta chain and its context. These data are taken from a study of blood T cell repertoires in COVID-19. On the study more broadly: Sample material is recorded as cDNA or gDNA derived from T cells, B-cell-depleted T cells, or PBMCs.

In the original analysis: Amplified reference gene primers provided the basis for estimating nucleated cell counts. TCRdb's copy holds only in-frame clones and misses some; the assay was immunoSEQ multiplex PCR. V and J calls and clone size follow that table, whereas D and trimming were derived from the DNA. In the table there are 150,000 to 160,000 clones, 83% of which are singletons. V was clipped by 5 bases and J by 7 bases; unmatched bases: 12. CDR3 size: 15 residues. CDR1 and CDR2 (germline): MNHEY, SVGAGI. V and J are TRBV6-5 and TRBJ1-2, with TRBD1 identical over 8 bases. The clonotype originates from a woman between 55 and 75 years old with COVID-19, enrolled during active disease. Sequencing used peripheral blood. Here the CDR3 DNA reads TGTGCCAGCAGTAGGGAACCAGGGGGCGCGGGTGGCTACACCTTC. Protein product: CASSREPGGAGGYTF.